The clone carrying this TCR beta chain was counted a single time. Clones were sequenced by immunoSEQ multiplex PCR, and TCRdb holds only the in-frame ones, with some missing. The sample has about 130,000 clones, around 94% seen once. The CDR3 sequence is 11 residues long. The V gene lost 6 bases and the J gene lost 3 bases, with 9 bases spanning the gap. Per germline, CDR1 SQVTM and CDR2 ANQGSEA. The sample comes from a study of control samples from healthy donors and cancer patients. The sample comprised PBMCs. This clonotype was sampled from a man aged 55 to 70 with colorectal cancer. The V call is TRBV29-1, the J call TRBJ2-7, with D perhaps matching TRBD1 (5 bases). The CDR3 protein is CSVTDLYEQYF. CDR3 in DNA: TGCAGCGTGACAGACCTCTACGAGCAGTACTTC.